The 32 T cell receptor beta chains below were found in one sample sequenced in a study of shared clonotypes between healthy human individuals. The protocol was immunoSEQ multiplex PCR, while the TCRdb copy is restricted to in-frame clones and leaves out a portion. The sample shows fewer than 200,000 clones, 85% to 95% of them seen only once. The sequenced sample consisted of naive CD4+ T cells sorted from blood. Subset meaning: CD45RA+ positively selected. These receptors all come from a woman in her 30s in good health.

This chain joins TRBV4-1 and TRBJ2-1, with 7 bases lining up with TRBD2. Trimming removed 1 base from V and 6 bases from J; junction bases left unmatched: 9. Germline assignment: CDR1 MGHRA and CDR2 YSYEKL. The length of the CDR3 is 16 residues. The CDR3 loop reads CASSQGRTSISNEQFF. The CDR3 region has the DNA TGCGCCAGCAGCCAAGGTAGGACTAGTATATCCAATGAGCAGTTCTTC.

This clone came up once. The V call is TRBV6-6, the J call TRBJ2-1; D may be TRBD2 (7 bases). Germline V gene lookup returns CDR1 MNHNY and CDR2 SVGAGI (reference sequence). The ends were cut back, 3 bases at V and 0 bases at J, with 12 bases in the middle. The CDR3 is 16 residues long. CDR3 amino acids: CASSYLGGGSYNEQFF. The CDR3 bases are TGTGCCAGCAGTTATTTGGGAGGGGGCTCCTACAATGAGCAGTTCTTC.

V usage is TRBV29-1 and J usage is TRBJ1-3; unclear D gene. Trimming removed 7 bases from V and 4 bases from J, with 8 bases in between. Germline CDR1 is SQVTM and CDR2 is ANQGSEA. This CDR3 region has 11 residues. This chain's CDR3 is CSGGYGNTIYF. In nucleotides, the CDR3 is TGCAGCGGTGGGTACGGAAACACCATATATTTT. The whole variable domain, filled in from reference TRBV29-1 and TRBJ1-3, reads SAVISQKPSRDICQRGTSLTIQCQVDSQVTMMFWYRQQPGQSLTLIATANQGSEATYESGFVIDKFPISRPNLTFSTLTVSNMSPEDSSIYLCSGGYGNTIYFGEGSWLTVV.

This sequence joins TRBV5-1 and TRBJ1-3, with 10 bases fitting TRBD1. The ends lost 7 bases at V and 2 bases at J; junction bases unmatched: 6. In germline, CDR1 is SGHRS, CDR2 YFSETQ. The CDR3 has 15 amino acids. The CDR3 nucleotides read TGCGCCAGCTCGAGGACAGGGGGAACTGGAAACACCATATATTTT. Its protein product is CASSRTGGTGNTIYF.

V usage is TRBV5-5 and J usage is TRBJ2-7, with 7 positions matching TRBD1. This CDR3 comprises 15 residues. The germline V gene has CDR1 SGHKS and CDR2 YYEKEE (reference sequence). With 4 bases clipped from V and 2 bases from J, the junction kept 9 bases outside the gene matches. The DNA of the CDR3 is TGTGCCAGCAGCCTCCGGGACAGACCAACCTACGAGCAGTACTTC. It is translated as CASSLRDRPTYEQYF. Variable domain in full (rest from reference TRBV5-5 and TRBJ2-7): DAGVTQSPTHLIKTRGQQVTLRCSPISGHKSVSWYQQVLGQGPQFIFQYYEKEERGRGNFPDRFSARQFPNYSSELNVNALLLGDSALYLCASSLRDRPTYEQYFGPGTRLTVT.

This clone was observed a single time. This chain uses TRBV11-1 with TRBJ2-1, with 8 bases fitting TRBD1. CDR1 SGHAT and CDR2 FQDESV come from the germline V gene (reference sequence). The CDR3 is 15 amino acids. The ends lost 7 bases at V and 3 bases at J; junction bases unmatched: 8. The CDR3 DNA follows: TGTGCCAGCACCACCAGGGGGCCCCTCTACAATGAGCAGTTCTTC. It encodes CASTTRGPLYNEQFF.

This chain uses TRBV28 with TRBJ1-5, with 7 positions matching TRBD1. This CDR3 spans 15 amino acids. In germline, CDR1 is MDHEN, CDR2 SYDVKM. V shed 2 bases, J shed 6 bases, and the junction held 7 bases outside the gene matches. In nucleotides, the CDR3 is TGTGCCAGCAGTTTAATCGCCAGGGGGGGTCAGCCCCAGCATTTT. Translating it yields CASSLIARGGQPQHF.

This clone was observed once. The J gene is TRBJ2-5, the V gene TRBV2, with unresolved D. The DNA end is more similar to TRBJ2-7, so the J call may be wrong. The CDR3 has 12 residues. CDR1 is SNHLY, CDR2 FYNNEI, per germline. CDR3 loop: CASSVDLYEQYF. The CDR3 DNA follows: TGTGCCAGCAGTGTGGACCTATACGAGCAGTACTTC.

There are a few counts of this clone. This chain links TRBV19 with TRBJ1-1; 9 nucleotides match TRBD1. V lost 8 bases and J lost 4; bases outside the gene matches: 5. Germline CDR1 reads LNHDA; CDR2 reads SQIVND (reference sequence). This CDR3 has 13 amino acids. CDR3: CASGDRVGTEAFF. CDR3 DNA sequence: TGTGCCAGTGGGGACAGGGTCGGCACTGAAGCTTTCTTT.

This chain links TRBV19 with TRBJ1-5, with D tentatively TRBD1 (5 bases). From germline, CDR1 is LNHDA and CDR2 SQIVND (reference sequence). The CDR3 has 15 residues. V lost 5 bases and J lost 6, with 17 bases in between. The CDR3 nucleotides read TGTGCCAGTAGTGACCCCCCGACAGTCGTTCAGCCCCAGCATTTT. Its protein is CASSDPPTVVQPQHF.

V and J are TRBV4-1 and TRBJ2-7, with TRBD2 identical over 7 bases. Germline CDR1 MGHRA, CDR2 YSYEKL. The junction had 12 bases not matched to a gene; V was cut back by 1 base and J by 6 bases. This CDR3 contains 16 residues. CDR3 in amino acids: CASSQGAGTGGGEQYF. The CDR3, as DNA: TGCGCCAGCAGCCAAGGCGCTGGTACGGGCGGGGGCGAGCAGTACTTC.

The rearrangement links TRBV7-2 to TRBJ1-5; D remains ambiguous. Germline V CDR1 and CDR2: SGHTA, FQGNSA. The CDR3 extends over 12 amino acids. Trimming took off 1 base at V and 7 bases at J, with 5 bases between the two ends. Here the CDR3 reads CASSLGGQPQHF. The CDR3 coding sequence is TGTGCCAGCAGCTTAGGTGGCCAGCCCCAGCATTTT.

The chain combines TRBV28 with TRBJ2-7, with TRBD1 matching 7 bases. Germline CDR1 reads MDHEN; CDR2 reads SYDVKM. The junction had 17 bases not matched to a gene; V was cut back by 7 bases and J by 5 bases. The CDR3 covers 16 residues. Here the CDR3 reads CASTITRWKGANEQYF. Here the CDR3 DNA reads TGTGCCAGCACTATCACTCGCTGGAAGGGGGCGAACGAGCAGTACTTC.

The V and J genes are TRBV28 and TRBJ2-1; 7 nucleotides align to TRBD2. Germline lookup yields CDR1 MDHEN and CDR2 SYDVKM. CDR3 size: 15 residues. V was clipped by 7 bases and J by 8 bases; unmatched bases: 14. CDR3 DNA sequence: TGTGCCAGCACTAGAGGGACTAAGTACAACTATGAGCAGTTCTTC. Protein: CASTRGTKYNYEQFF.

This clone came up once. CDR3 loop: CASSFPPGQGSWGVGYTF. DNA of the CDR3: TGCGCCAGCAGCTTTCCTCCGGGACAGGGGTCTTGGGGAGTCGGCTACACCTTC. The rearrangement joins TRBV5-1 to TRBJ1-2; 10 positions match TRBD1. Germline V lookup: CDR1 SGHRS, CDR2 YFSETQ. J was trimmed by 8 bases and V by 2 bases; bases with no gene match: 18. This CDR3 is 18 amino acids long. The full variable domain, in which reference TRBV5-1 and TRBJ1-2 provide the parts outside the CDR3, is KAGVTQTPRYLIKTRGQQVTLSCSPISGHRSVSWYQQTPGQGLQFLFEYFSETQRNKGNFPGRFSGRQFSNSRSEMNVSTLELGDSALYLCASSFPPGQGSWGVGYTFGSGTRLTVV.

The gene calls are TRBV12-5 and TRBJ2-5; no firm D call. The DNA matches TRBJ2-7 better at its end, which makes the J call doubtful. Germline CDR1 reads LGHNT; CDR2 reads FRNRAP. This CDR3 region has 14 residues. CDR3 protein: CAPLCLREPYEQYF. CDR3 nucleotide sequence: TGTGCTCCCCTGTGTTTAAGGGAACCCTACGAGCAGTACTTC.

The V and J genes are TRBV9 and TRBJ2-3; 9 positions match TRBD2. V shed 4 bases, J shed 3 bases, and the junction held 12 bases outside the gene matches. The CDR3 covers 17 residues. In germline, CDR1 is SGDLS, CDR2 YYNGEE. CDR3 sequence (DNA): TGTGCCAGCAGCCCGCGCCCTGCGGGGGGGCGGACAGATACGCAGTATTTT. The encoded protein is CASSPRPAGGRTDTQYF.

The rearrangement joins TRBV2 to TRBJ2-7; 7 bases are a match to TRBD2. V shed 2 bases and J 0 bases; nucleotides not matched to a gene: 4. The CDR3 loop spans 15 amino acids. The germline V gene has CDR1 SNHLY and CDR2 FYNNEI. DNA of the CDR3: TGTGCCAGCAGTGAAACTAGCGCTACCTCCTACGAGCAGTACTTC. It codes for CASSETSATSYEQYF. The full variable domain, rest sourced from reference TRBV2 and TRBJ2-7, is EPEVTQTPSHQVTQMGQEVILRCVPISNHLYFYWYRQILGQKVEFLVSFYNNEISEKSEIFDDQFSVERPDGSNFTLKIRSTKLEDSAMYFCASSETSATSYEQYFGPGTRLTVT.

The chain carries TRBV5-4 and TRBJ2-4; D is perhaps TRBD2 (5 bases). The CDR3 is 14 residues long. The V and J ends lost 1 base and 5 bases respectively, with 10 bases between them. CDR1 SGHNT and CDR2 YYREEE come from the germline V gene (reference sequence). In DNA, the CDR3 is TGTGCCAGCAGCTTGCGAGGGAGCGAAAACATTCAGTACTTC. Protein: CASSLRGSENIQYF. The full variable domain, in which reference TRBV5-4 and TRBJ2-4 provide the parts outside the CDR3, is ETGVTQSPTHLIKTRGQQVTLRCSSQSGHNTVSWYQQALGQGPQFIFQYYREEENGRGNFPPRFSGLQFPNYSSELNVNALELDDSALYLCASSLRGSENIQYFGAGTRLSVL.

J is TRBJ1-2 and V is TRBV6-4; no clear D. V dropped 6 bases and J dropped 4 bases, with 9 bases sitting between them. CDR1 and CDR2 (germline): MRHNA, SNTAGT. The CDR3 is 12 residues long. The chain's CDR3 is CASSLGTYGYTF. The CDR3 DNA is TGTGCCAGCAGCTTAGGTACCTATGGCTACACCTTC.

The chain carries TRBV19 and TRBJ2-7, with 7 bases lining up with TRBD1. The CDR3 is made up of 14 amino acids. After removal of 4 bases from V and 3 bases from J, the junction contained 6 bases not matched to a gene. Germline assignment: CDR1 LNHDA and CDR2 SQIVND (reference sequence). The CDR3 sequence is CASSNRQGVYEQYF. Here the CDR3 DNA reads TGTGCCAGTAGTAACCGACAGGGAGTCTACGAGCAGTACTTC. Full variable domain (rest looked up from reference TRBV19 and TRBJ2-7): DGGITQSPKYLFRKEGQNVTLSCEQNLNHDAMYWYRQDPGQGLRLIYYSQIVNDFQKGDIAEGYSVSREKKESFPLTVTSAQKNPTAFYLCASSNRQGVYEQYFGPGTRLTVT.

The chain is built from TRBV4-2 and TRBJ2-7, with 7 bases fitting TRBD2. The trim removed 3 bases at V and 6 bases at J, leaving 11 bases unmatched. This CDR3 contains 15 residues. Germline V CDR1 and CDR2: LGHNA, YNFKEQ. The CDR3 spells CASSQPGLLWGEQYF. The CDR3 coding sequence is TGTGCCAGCAGCCAGCCGGGACTACTTTGGGGCGAGCAGTACTTC.

The CDR3 sequence is CSAHNRDREHYNEQFF. CDR3 nucleotide sequence: TGCAGCGCCCACAACCGGGACAGGGAACACTACAATGAGCAGTTCTTC. V usage is TRBV29-1 and J usage is TRBJ2-1; 9 bases are a match to TRBD1. V lost 7 bases and J lost 3; bases outside the gene matches: 13. The germline V gene encodes CDR1 SQVTM and CDR2 ANQGSEA. The CDR3 is 16 residues long.

The V call is TRBV5-1, the J call TRBJ1-5; D might be TRBD1 (5 bases). This CDR3 spans 17 amino acids. The V gene's germline CDR1 is SGHRS and CDR2 YFSETQ. Trimming pared 0 bases from V and 6 bases from J, leaving 19 bases between. CDR3 nucleotides: TGCGCCAGCAGCTTGGGTCCGCCTCCAGGGTGGAGTCAGCCCCAGCATTTT. It translates to CASSLGPPPGWSQPQHF.

The rearrangement joins TRBV15 to TRBJ2-3; no reliable D call. The CDR3 consists of 14 residues. Germline values: CDR1 LNHNV, CDR2 YYDKDF (reference sequence). The germline V and J ends were trimmed by 0 bases and 2 bases, with 6 bases remaining between them. The CDR3 DNA follows: TGTGCCACCAGCAGAGATCGGGTCACAGATACGCAGTATTTT. This codes for CATSRDRVTDTQYF.

V usage is TRBV4-1 and J usage is TRBJ2-1, with a possible D match to TRBD2 (5 bases). This CDR3 comprises 16 residues. The V gene lost 1 base and the J gene lost 1 base, with 11 bases spanning the gap. Germline CDR1 is MGHRA and CDR2 is YSYEKL. Here the CDR3 reads CASSQGWTGSYNEQFF. CDR3 DNA sequence: TGCGCCAGCAGCCAAGGCTGGACGGGGTCCTACAATGAGCAGTTCTTC.

The chain uses TRBV6-5 and TRBJ2-5, with unresolved D. V shed 0 bases and J shed 5 bases, with 10 bases lying between them. Germline V lookup: CDR1 MNHEY, CDR2 SVGAGI. CDR3 length: 14 amino acids. CDR3 bases: TGTGCCAGCAGTTACTCGGGCGATAGGGAGACCCAGTACTTC. Its translation is CASSYSGDRETQYF.

The chain employs TRBV5-1 and TRBJ1-1; D not certain. The germline V gene encodes CDR1 SGHRS and CDR2 YFSETQ. The length of the CDR3 is 12 residues. The V and J ends lost 4 bases and 6 bases respectively, with 10 bases between them. CDR3 DNA: TGCGCCAGCAGCCAGGACCATTCTGAAGCTTTCTTT. It is translated as CASSQDHSEAFF.

The chain employs TRBV27 and TRBJ2-1; 13 nucleotides align to TRBD2. CDR1 MNHEY and CDR2 SMNVEV come from the germline V gene (reference sequence). With 7 bases clipped from V and 8 bases from J, the junction kept 5 bases outside the gene matches. CDR3 length: 14 residues. In DNA form, the CDR3 reads TGTGCCAGCAAACTAGCGGGAGGGTCCCATGAGCAGTTCTTC. Its translation is CASKLAGGSHEQFF.

This chain uses TRBV4-1 with TRBJ1-6, with D unresolved. Germline V lookup: CDR1 MGHRA, CDR2 YSYEKL. The CDR3 runs to 15 residues. Trimming cost V 1 base and J 0 bases, with 4 bases left between them. In nucleotides, the CDR3 is TGCGCCAGCAGCCAAGTTGTCTCCTATAATTCACCCCTCCACTTT. Translated, it gives CASSQVVSYNSPLHF.

This chain joins TRBV4-1 and TRBJ1-1; weak D call: TRBD1 (5 bases). Germline V gives CDR1 MGHRA, CDR2 YSYEKL. Trimming took off 0 bases at V and 0 bases at J, with 11 bases between the two ends. This CDR3 is 16 amino acids long. In DNA form, the CDR3 reads TGCGCCAGCAGCCAAGATTTGGGGCAGGTGAACACTGAAGCTTTCTTT. Its translation: CASSQDLGQVNTEAFF.

V and J are TRBV10-3 and TRBJ2-2, with 7 bases lining up with TRBD2. This CDR3 spans 12 amino acids. J was trimmed by 5 bases and V by 9 bases; bases with no gene match: 3. CDR1 and CDR2 from the germline V gene are ENHRY and SYGVKD. CDR3 in amino acids: CAMAGETGELFF. In nucleotides, the CDR3 is TGTGCCATGGCGGGGGAGACCGGGGAGCTGTTTTTT.